A selection of T cell receptor beta chains follows, all from one sample in a study of T-cell memory formation after mild COVID-19. TCRdb re-called the 5' RACE reads through MiXCR, storing one row per CDR3 protein. The table lists more than 250,000 distinct CDR3 sequences, about 17% of them singletons, with over 20% in the top ten. The sample taken for sequencing was PBMCs or a T cell subset sorted from them (not recorded which). The receptors were sampled from a man aged 18 to 30 who had mild COVID-19 (a few samples of this study predate the infection). Cell type and time point are not known. Each CDR3 is given with its conserved first and last residue. D genes are given only for firm matches. Clone size is given for some rows only: seen once, a few or many times, or a class if the clone is expanded.

clone size	J gene	V gene	D gene	CDR3 DNA	CDR3 protein
few	TRBJ2-5	TRBV7-2	NA	TGTGCCAGCAGTCGGTACCAAGAGACCCAGTACTTC	CASSRYQETQYF
few	TRBJ2-2	TRBV7-8	TRBD1	TGTGCCAGCAGCCAGACAGGGATGAACACCGGGGAGCTGTTTTTT	CASSQTGMNTGELFF
few	TRBJ1-6	TRBV3-1	NA	TGTGCCAGCAGCCAAGAGTCGGGAATTTACTCACCCCTCCACTTT	CASSQESGIYSPLHF
many	TRBJ2-1	TRBV6-2/TRBV6-3	NA	TGTGCCAGCAGCCCTAGGAATGAGCAGTTCTTC	CASSPRNEQFF
many	TRBJ1-2	TRBV7-2	TRBD1	TGTGCCAGCAGCCTACAGTTCGGGCAGGGGGCTGGCTACACCTTC	CASSLQFGQGAGYTF
NA	TRBJ1-1	TRBV7-2	TRBD1	TGTGCCAGCAGCAAGGACAGGGTGGTTGAAGCTTTCTTT	CASSKDRVVEAFF
few	TRBJ2-1	TRBV5-1	TRBD1	TGCGCCAGCAGCACTCGGACAGGGGAATGGAATGAGCAGTTCTTC	CASSTRTGEWNEQFF
few	TRBJ1-1	TRBV6-5	NA	TGTGCCAGCAGTTACTCGAAGGCGGTGAACACTGAAGCTTTCTTT	CASSYSKAVNTEAFF
NA	TRBJ1-5	TRBV20-1	NA	TGCAGTGCTAGAGGCCGGGACATCAATAGCAATCAGCCCCAGCATTTT	CSARGRDINSNQPQHF
few	TRBJ1-2	TRBV7-2	NA	TGTGCCAGCAGCTTCGACAGCTATGGCTACACCTTC	CASSFDSYGYTF
many	TRBJ2-7	TRBV10-2	NA	TGCGCCAGCAGTGAGTCGTTCACCGAGCAGTACTTC	CASSESFTEQYF
NA	TRBJ1-2	TRBV6-6	TRBD1	TGTGCCAGCAGTACAGGGGGCACTAACTATGGCTACACCTTC	CASSTGGTNYGYTF
NA	TRBJ1-1	TRBV20-1	NA	TGCAGTGCTAGAGATCACGGACAGACGAACACTGAAGCTTTCTTT	CSARDHGQTNTEAFF
NA	TRBJ1-6	TRBV4-2	NA	TGTGCCAGCAGCGAAAATTCACCCCTCCACTTT	CASSENSPLHF
NA	TRBJ2-3	TRBV4-1	NA	TGCGCCAGCAGCCAAGAGAGGGGTAGCGATACGCAGTATTTT	CASSQERGSDTQYF
NA	TRBJ1-6	TRBV4-1	TRBD1	TGCGCCAGCAGCCAGGGGACAGGGGAAGGCTCACCCCTCCACTTT	CASSQGTGEGSPLHF
NA	TRBJ2-3	TRBV7-6	NA	TGTGCCAGCAGCTTAGCGTATGCGGATACGCAGTATTTT	CASSLAYADTQYF
few	TRBJ2-2	TRBV7-6	NA	TGTGCCAGCAGCCCACCTAGGCAGGCCGGGGAGCTGTTTTTT	CASSPPRQAGELFF
many	TRBJ1-2	TRBV5-1	NA	TGCGCCAGCAGCGAGGGGCAGGGCTATGGCTACACCTTC	CASSEGQGYGYTF
NA	TRBJ1-1	TRBV7-2	NA	TGTGCCAGCAGCACCCCCGGGAACACTGAAGCTTTCTTT	CASSTPGNTEAFF
many	TRBJ2-1	TRBV7-3	NA	TGTGCCAGCAGCCCCTCCGGTGGGGGATACAATGAGCAGTTCTTC	CASSPSGGGYNEQFF
few	TRBJ2-7	TRBV15	NA	TGTGCCACCAGCAGAGTTGGCCTAGATGGCTCCTACGAGCAGTACTTC	CATSRVGLDGSYEQYF
many	TRBJ1-1	TRBV29-1	TRBD1	TGCAGCGGGACAGGGGGCTGGGGTATGAACACTGAAGCTTTCTTT	CSGTGGWGMNTEAFF
few	TRBJ2-1	TRBV24-1	TRBD1	TGTGCCACCAGTGATTTAAAGGGGGCGGTAAATGAGCAGTTCTTC	CATSDLKGAVNEQFF
few	TRBJ2-3	TRBV6-4	NA	TGTGCCAGCAGTGACTCGAAGGGCAGAACGCAGTATTTT	CASSDSKGRTQYF
NA	TRBJ2-1	TRBV3-1	NA	TGTGCCAGCAGCCCCCTGCTCGGTGAGCAGTTCTTC	CASSPLLGEQFF
few	TRBJ2-7	TRBV6-5	NA	TGTGCCAGCAGTATACAGGGGCCGGGGGGCGAGCAGTACTTC	CASSIQGPGGEQYF
few	TRBJ2-3	TRBV10-3	NA	TGTGCCATCAGTGAAGACCACTACACAGATACGCAGTATTTT	CAISEDHYTDTQYF
many	TRBJ2-1	TRBV5-1	TRBD2	TGCGCCAGCAGCCACGGGACTAGCTTTAATGAGCAGTTCTTC	CASSHGTSFNEQFF
NA	TRBJ2-6	TRBV19	NA	TGTGCCAGTAGTAACAGGGTCTCTGGGGCCAACGTCCTGACTTTC	CASSNRVSGANVLTF
few	TRBJ2-1	TRBV20-1	TRBD2	TGCAGTGCGGAGACTAGCGGGGCTTCCTACAATGAGCAGTTCTTC	CSAETSGASYNEQFF
NA	TRBJ2-3	TRBV13	TRBD2	TGTGCCAGCAGCCGCCGAACCGGGACTACCATCACAGATACGCAGTATTTT	CASSRRTGTTITDTQYF
NA	TRBJ1-1	TRBV7-9	TRBD1	TGTGCCAGCAGCGCAGGGGGTGTGTTGAACACTGAAGCTTTCTTT	CASSAGGVLNTEAFF
many	TRBJ1-2	TRBV7-2	NA	TGTGCCAGCAGCCCGCGCGGGGGCTCTGGCTACACCTTC	CASSPRGGSGYTF
few	TRBJ2-5	TRBV28	NA	TGTGCCAGCAGTTGGTCAGCGTTTCAAGAGACCCAGTACTTC	CASSWSAFQETQYF
few	TRBJ2-5	TRBV7-2	NA	TGTGCCAGCAGCTTAGACGGATATCGGACCCAGTACTTC	CASSLDGYRTQYF
NA	TRBJ2-2	TRBV19	TRBD1	TGTGCCAGTACCCCCCGGACAGGGAGCCTCGGGGAGCTGTTTTTT	CASTPRTGSLGELFF
NA	TRBJ2-7	TRBV29-1	NA	TGCAGCGCCGCACTGACCGTCAGCTCCTACGAGCAGTACTTC	CSAALTVSSYEQYF